The sequence of this T cell receptor (beta chain) was determined in a study of T cells in Graves' hyperthyroidism and ophthalmopathy. This clonotype was counted ten times or more. The antigen is not known. V was pared by 5 bases and J by 1 base, with 10 bases between. This CDR3 contains 13 residues. The V gene's germline CDR1 is SQVTM and CDR2 ANQGSEA. The TCR beta CDR3 regions underwent amplification using RNA transcripts as the source. A first-round RT-PCR of the TCR CDR3 used the HTBI primer set. TCRdb itself ran the multiplex PCR reads through MiXCR, one entry per CDR3 protein. The sample records roughly 550,000 distinct CDR3 sequences, 16% being singletons. Findings and limits, study-wide: Also found in blood were most expanded thyroid clonotypes above 0.001.

This rearrangement joins TRBV29-1 to TRBJ2-3; D might be TRBD2 (5 bases). The sequenced sample consisted of blood. This TCR was recovered from a woman under 40 with Graves' ophthalmopathy. The CDR3 region is CSVQWGGTDTQYF. CDR3 in DNA: TGCAGCGTTCAATGGGGAGGCACAGATACGCAGTATTTT.